This TCR beta chain stems from a study of CD8 T cells in cerebrospinal fluid in Alzheimer's disease. The CDR3 is 15 amino acids. Per germline, CDR1 MDHEN and CDR2 SYDVKM. For each CDR3 protein, TCRdb gives one entry from its re-call of the 10x single-cell sequencing reads, without DNA. This specimen shows over 950 distinct CDR3 sequences; the ten leading clones hold 18%. Measured by frequency, this clonotype is medium-sized (0.01 to 0.1%). The rearrangement links TRBV28 to TRBJ1-6; TCRdb's assignment of TRBD1 cannot be checked, as there is no DNA. The sequenced material came from cerebrospinal fluid. This TCR came from a human donor with Parkinson's disease. The CDR3 spells CASSRWGQGNSPLHF.